These 28 T cell receptor beta chains came from one sample sequenced in a study of cytomegalovirus exposure and HLA in healthy donors. PCR involved 60 Vbeta and 13 Jbeta primers. Only in-frame clones appear in the TCRdb table, and some are missing; sequencing was by immunoSEQ multiplex PCR. The sample records roughly 300,000 clones, about nine tenths being singletons. The sequencing input was PBMCs. These receptors were taken from a man between 35 and 55 years old in good health and CMV-seropositive.

The chain carries TRBV5-5 and TRBJ2-1, with 9 positions matching TRBD2. V lost 0 bases and J lost 15; bases outside the gene matches: 10. The CDR3 totals 14 residues. Germline V gene sequence: CDR1 SGHKS, CDR2 YYEKEE (reference sequence). CDR3 protein: CASSLGIAGVAPFF. In DNA form, the CDR3 reads TGTGCCAGCAGCTTGGGGATAGCGGGAGTCGCACCGTTCTTC.

This rearrangement joins TRBV11-1 to TRBJ2-1, with 9 bases lining up with TRBD1. The J segment lost 4 bases and the V segment lost 5 bases, leaving 6 bases of the junction unmatched. Germline values: CDR1 SGHAT, CDR2 FQDESV (reference sequence). The CDR3 loop spans 15 amino acids. In nucleotides, the CDR3 is TGTGCCAGCAGCAAGGACAGGGGAACATACAATGAGCAGTTCTTC. It encodes CASSKDRGTYNEQFF.

The V call is TRBV4-3, the J call TRBJ2-5; perhaps D is TRBD1 or TRBD2 (5 bases each). TRBJ2-7 explains the end of the DNA better; the J call may be wrong. From germline, CDR1 is LGHNA and CDR2 YSLEER. The CDR3 is 13 residues long. The chain's CDR3 is CASSQDGGYEQYF. For the CDR3, the DNA is TGCGCCAGCAGCCAAGATGGGGGCTACGAGCAGTACTTC.

The CDR3 spells CASSLTTLSNQPQHF. DNA for the CDR3: TGCGCCAGCAGTCTGACAACACTGAGCAATCAGCCCCAGCATTTT. The chain uses TRBV4-1 and TRBJ1-5; D not resolved. Per the germline V gene, CDR1 is MGHRA and CDR2 is YSYEKL. The CDR3 covers 15 residues. The V end lost 6 bases, the J end lost 1 base, and 13 bases lay between the germline ends.

Written as DNA, the CDR3 is TGCGCCAGCAGCATAGCGGGAGGCCACGAGCAGTACTTC. It translates to CASSIAGGHEQYF. The chain carries TRBV5-1 and TRBJ2-7, with 10 bases matching TRBD2. Germline values: CDR1 SGHRS, CDR2 YFSETQ. J was trimmed by 5 bases and V by 4 bases; bases with no gene match: 3. This CDR3 comprises 13 residues.

The genes are TRBV2 and TRBJ2-1; 11 bases fit TRBD2. V lost 8 bases, J lost 4 bases, and 22 bases stayed unmatched. From germline, CDR1 is SNHLY and CDR2 FYNNEI. The CDR3 totals 20 residues. Written as DNA, the CDR3 is TGTGCCAGCGGGGAGACTGGGACTAGCGGTCCGGGCGGTGGTTACAATGAGCAGTTCTTC. Its protein product is CASGETGTSGPGGGYNEQFF.

This sequence joins TRBV19 and TRBJ2-7, with D tentatively TRBD1 (5 bases). This CDR3 region has 15 residues. Germline CDR1 is LNHDA and CDR2 is SQIVND (reference sequence). V dropped 5 bases and J dropped 2 bases, with 16 bases sitting between them. CDR3 sequence reads: CASSPDWTYTYEQYF. As DNA, the CDR3 is TGTGCCAGTAGTCCCGACTGGACATACACCTACGAGCAGTACTTC.

The V call is TRBV25-1, the J call TRBJ1-2; 7 positions agree with TRBD1. Germline V lookup: CDR1 MGHDK, CDR2 SYGVNS. The ends lost 4 bases at V and 12 bases at J; junction bases unmatched: 8. The CDR3 contains 12 residues. CDR3 loop: CASSGPGQRDTF. DNA of the CDR3: TGTGCCAGCAGTGGTCCGGGACAGCGTGACACCTTC.

The J gene is TRBJ2-1, the V gene TRBV5-4; 10 bases are a match to TRBD2. In germline, CDR1 is SGHNT, CDR2 YYREEE (reference sequence). The CDR3 is 18 residues long. Losses at the gene ends were 2 bases for V and 6 bases for J; bases not matched to a gene: 14. DNA for the CDR3: TGTGCCAGCAGCTTAGGGCTTGTTCCTAGCGGGAGCTCCAATGAGCAGTTCTTC. It translates to CASSLGLVPSGSSNEQFF.

The chain joins TRBV27 to TRBJ1-4, with 10 positions matching TRBD1. Trimming cost V 0 bases and J 8 bases; bases outside gene matches: 6. The CDR3 runs 16 residues. CDR1 is MNHEY and CDR2 is SMNVEV in the germline V gene (reference sequence). CDR3 in DNA: TGTGCCAGCAGTTTATCGACAGGGGGCGGTTGGGAAAAACTGTTTTTT. It encodes CASSLSTGGGWEKLFF.

Many counts were recorded for this clone. The chain couples TRBV5-4 to TRBJ1-2; 10 bases align to TRBD1. The V gene's germline CDR1 is SGHNT and CDR2 YYREEE (reference sequence). The V gene end was trimmed by 7 bases and the J gene end by 1 base; junction bases not matched to a gene: 7. The CDR3 length is 15 residues. The CDR3 DNA sequence: TGTGCCAGCCAGACCCGGGACAGGGGTAACTATGGCTACACCTTC. It is translated as CASQTRDRGNYGYTF.

The chain couples TRBV15 to TRBJ2-7, with D maybe TRBD1 (6 bases). The CDR3 runs to 14 residues. Germline CDR1 is LNHNV and CDR2 is YYDKDF (reference sequence). Deletions cut 5 bases from V and 5 bases from J, with 16 bases between. The CDR3 nucleotides read TGTGCCACCAGCCCTGCGGCAGGGGCCGACGAGCAGTACTTC. The encoded protein is CATSPAAGADEQYF.

This clone appeared a few times. This chain joins TRBV4-1 and TRBJ2-7, with 8 bases aligning to TRBD2. The germline gives CDR1 MGHRA, CDR2 YSYEKL. CDR3 length equals 14 residues. J was trimmed by 3 bases and V by 1 base; bases with no gene match: 2. CDR3 region: CASSQVLAGYEQYF. CDR3 bases: TGCGCCAGCAGCCAAGTTCTAGCGGGCTACGAGCAGTACTTC.

The chain couples TRBV28 to TRBJ2-5; D possibly corresponds to TRBD1 (5 bases). Germline V gene sequence: CDR1 MDHEN, CDR2 SYDVKM. Trimming cost V 9 bases and J 1 base, with 9 bases left between them. The CDR3 runs 12 residues. The CDR3 region is CASSDSQETQYF. DNA for the CDR3: TGTGCCAGTTCTGACAGCCAAGAGACCCAGTACTTC.

The rearrangement joins TRBV19 to TRBJ1-6; D is perhaps TRBD1 (5 bases). V was clipped by 5 bases and J by 7 bases, with 9 bases between them. CDR1 is LNHDA and CDR2 is SQIVND in the germline V gene (reference sequence). The CDR3 extends over 13 amino acids. CDR3 sequence: CASSPSGNSPLHF. The DNA of the CDR3 is TGTGCCAGTAGTCCCTCAGGGAATTCACCCCTCCACTTT.

This rearrangement joins TRBV29-1 to TRBJ2-1, with D perhaps TRBD1 (6 bases). The CDR3 has 11 amino acids. The V gene lost 4 bases and the J gene lost 5 bases, with 6 bases spanning the gap. Germline V gives CDR1 SQVTM, CDR2 ANQGSEA. CDR3 in amino acids: CSVGDNNEQFF. In DNA, the CDR3 is TGCAGCGTTGGGGACAACAATGAGCAGTTCTTC.

The chain recombines TRBV7-2 with TRBJ2-4; D gene uncertain. This CDR3 is 14 amino acids long. Trimming took off 1 base at V and 3 bases at J, with 7 bases between the two ends. CDR1 SGHTA and CDR2 FQGNSA come from the germline V gene. CDR3 sequence: CASSLGAGKNIQYF. CDR3 bases: TGTGCCAGCAGCTTAGGGGCTGGCAAAAACATTCAGTACTTC.

This rearrangement joins TRBV19 to TRBJ2-7; perhaps TRBD2 as D (6 bases). The CDR3 has 12 amino acids. The V and J ends lost 3 bases and 4 bases respectively, with 7 bases between them. Germline V gene sequence: CDR1 LNHDA, CDR2 SQIVND (reference sequence). In nucleotides, the CDR3 is TGTGCCAGTAGTATGGGGGGTTACGAGCAGTACTTC. It encodes CASSMGGYEQYF.

The J gene is TRBJ2-7, the V gene TRBV30, with 9 nucleotides matching TRBD2. Trimming cost V 5 bases and J 5 bases; bases outside gene matches: 7. The germline CDR1 and CDR2 sequences are GTSNPN and SVGIG (reference sequence). This CDR3 has 13 residues. CDR3 sequence: CAWGSGGPDEQYF. CDR3 in DNA: TGTGCCTGGGGTAGCGGGGGACCTGACGAGCAGTACTTC.

The count of this clone is one. The V and J genes are TRBV28 and TRBJ2-1; 8 bases fit TRBD2. In germline, CDR1 is MDHEN, CDR2 SYDVKM. V was pared by 6 bases and J by 10 bases, with 11 bases of the junction left unmatched. The CDR3 covers 14 residues. CDR3 in DNA: TGTGCCAGCAGGGCAGGGGCGGGAGGTCGGGAGCAGTTCTTC. Its protein is CASRAGAGGREQFF.

This chain links TRBV7-2 with TRBJ1-6; the D is unclear. CDR1 SGHTA and CDR2 FQGNSA come from the germline V gene. The length of the CDR3 is 15 residues. Trimming stripped 3 bases from V and 8 bases from J, with 14 bases between. The CDR3 sequence is CASSFIAEEDSPLHF. CDR3 bases: TGTGCCAGCAGCTTTATAGCAGAGGAGGATTCACCCCTCCACTTT. Combining the CDR3 with reference TRBV7-2 and TRBJ1-6 gives the whole variable domain GAGVSQSPSNKVTEKGKDVELRCDPISGHTALYWYRQSLGQGLEFLIYFQGNSAPDKSGLPSDRFSAERTGGSVSTLTIQRTQQEDSAVYLCASSFIAEEDSPLHFGNGTRLTVT.

Remarks on this clone: Its ends do not fully match the called genes, so a read error is possible. The rearrangement links TRBV7-9 to TRBJ2-1, with 7 bases matching TRBD2. The CDR3 loop spans 14 amino acids. The germline V gene has CDR1 SEHNR and CDR2 FQNEAQ (reference sequence). CDR3 sequence: CSSSHPGLYDEQFF. DNA of the CDR3: TGTTCCAGCAGCCATCCGGGACTATACGATGAGCAGTTCTTC.

The chain recombines TRBV27 with TRBJ2-7; 13 nucleotides agree with TRBD2. Unmatched junction bases numbered 5, after V lost 0 bases and J lost 6 bases. The germline CDR1 and CDR2 sequences are MNHEY and SMNVEV (reference sequence). The CDR3 has 16 residues. The chain's CDR3 is CASSLSGLAGDFEQYF. DNA for the CDR3: TGTGCCAGCAGTTTATCCGGACTAGCGGGAGATTTCGAGCAGTACTTC.

V gene TRBV28 combines with J gene TRBJ1-2; D remains unclear. With 11 bases removed from V and 4 bases from J, the gap between germline ends came to 17 bases. This CDR3 is built from 13 residues. Germline values: CDR1 MDHEN, CDR2 SYDVKM. The CDR3 loop reads CAASADEGYGYTF. The DNA for the CDR3 is TGTGCCGCTTCGGCGGATGAGGGCTATGGCTACACCTTC.

This chain connects TRBV4-2 to TRBJ2-1; no reliable D call. The CDR3 consists of 13 residues. From germline, CDR1 is LGHNA and CDR2 YNFKEQ. V shed 4 bases and J shed 3 bases, with 7 bases lying between them. The DNA for the CDR3 is TGTGCCAGCAGCCGGTCAGACTACAATGAGCAGTTCTTC. This gives the protein CASSRSDYNEQFF.

The chain links TRBV29-1 to TRBJ2-2; the D gene is possibly TRBD2 (6 bases). Germline V CDR1 and CDR2: SQVTM, ANQGSEA. The CDR3 is 16 amino acids. V dropped 6 bases and J dropped 1 base, with 18 bases sitting between them. The CDR3 DNA reads as TGCAGCGTCCCTCTAGCTGGGGGGTTGAACACCGGGGAGCTGTTTTTT. Translation gives CSVPLAGGLNTGELFF.

This clone was found a few times. This rearrangement joins TRBV6-6 to TRBJ1-1; possible D gene TRBD1, 5 bases. V shed 9 bases and J shed 3 bases, with 11 bases lying between them. Germline V gives CDR1 MNHNY, CDR2 SVGAGI (reference sequence). The CDR3 consists of 12 residues. The CDR3 DNA is TGTGCCAGTGACGCAGGGTACACTGAAGCTTTCTTT. The encoded protein is CASDAGYTEAFF.

The chain has TRBV19 and TRBJ2-5; D may be TRBD1 (6 bases). With 6 bases removed from V and 4 bases from J, the gap between germline ends came to 15 bases. This CDR3 is built from 14 residues. CDR1 is LNHDA and CDR2 is SQIVND in the germline V gene (reference sequence). The CDR3 DNA follows: TGTGCCAGTAGGGACAGCGCGGGTGGAGAGACCCAGTACTTC. This sequence encodes CASRDSAGGETQYF.